This T cell receptor beta chain was profiled in a study of blood T cell repertoires in COVID-19. Looking at the study overall: Italy, Spain and the United States were the sources of the convalescent and acute COVID-19 samples. Sample material is recorded as cDNA or gDNA derived from T cells, B-cell-depleted T cells, or PBMCs.

Per the original data handling: Scientists estimated how many nucleated cells there were by amplifying reference gene primers. Clones were sequenced by immunoSEQ multiplex PCR, and TCRdb holds only the in-frame ones, with some missing. V and J calls plus clone size are reproduced from that table; the DNA served to infer D and trimming. Of approximately 130,000 clones in the sample, 85% to 90% were seen once. CDR3 length: 13 amino acids. Trimming stripped 0 bases from V and 6 bases from J, with 7 bases between. Germline CDR1 is SGHNT and CDR2 is YYREEE (reference sequence). This receptor was obtained from a human donor in a cohort sampled during active COVID-19. The sequenced sample consisted of peripheral blood. The chain is built from TRBV5-4 and TRBJ2-1, with D perhaps TRBD2 (5 bases). The CDR3 coding sequence is TGTGCCAGCAGCTTGGCCGCGGGCAATGAGCAGTTCTTC. Its protein product is CASSLAAGNEQFF.